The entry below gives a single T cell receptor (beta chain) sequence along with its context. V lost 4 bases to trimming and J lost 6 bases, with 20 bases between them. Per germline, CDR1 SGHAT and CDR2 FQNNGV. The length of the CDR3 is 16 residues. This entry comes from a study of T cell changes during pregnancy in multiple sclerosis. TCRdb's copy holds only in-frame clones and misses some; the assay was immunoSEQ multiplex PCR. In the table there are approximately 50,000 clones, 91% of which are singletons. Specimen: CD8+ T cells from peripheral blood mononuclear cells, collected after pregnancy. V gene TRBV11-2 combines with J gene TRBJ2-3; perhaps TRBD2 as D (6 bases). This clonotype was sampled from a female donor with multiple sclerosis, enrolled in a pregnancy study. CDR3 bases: TGTGCCAGCAGCTCAATCACGGGGGAGCCTGGGGATACGCAGTATTTT. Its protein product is CASSSITGEPGDTQYF.